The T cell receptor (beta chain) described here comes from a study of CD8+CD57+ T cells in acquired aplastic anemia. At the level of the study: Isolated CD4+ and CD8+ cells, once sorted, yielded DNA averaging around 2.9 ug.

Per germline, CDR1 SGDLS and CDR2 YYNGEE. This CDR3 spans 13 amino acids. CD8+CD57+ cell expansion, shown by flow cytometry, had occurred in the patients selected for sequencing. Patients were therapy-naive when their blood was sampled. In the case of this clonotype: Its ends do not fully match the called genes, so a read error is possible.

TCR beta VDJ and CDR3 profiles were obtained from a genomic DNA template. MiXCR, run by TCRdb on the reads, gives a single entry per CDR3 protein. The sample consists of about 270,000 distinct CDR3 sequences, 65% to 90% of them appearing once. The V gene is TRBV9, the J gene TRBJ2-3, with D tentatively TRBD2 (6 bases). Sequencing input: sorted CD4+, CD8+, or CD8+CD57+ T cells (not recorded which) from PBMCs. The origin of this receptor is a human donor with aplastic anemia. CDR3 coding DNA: TGTGCCAGCAGCGACGAAGGGACTCTTGATGAGCAGTTT. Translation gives CASSDEGTLDEQF.